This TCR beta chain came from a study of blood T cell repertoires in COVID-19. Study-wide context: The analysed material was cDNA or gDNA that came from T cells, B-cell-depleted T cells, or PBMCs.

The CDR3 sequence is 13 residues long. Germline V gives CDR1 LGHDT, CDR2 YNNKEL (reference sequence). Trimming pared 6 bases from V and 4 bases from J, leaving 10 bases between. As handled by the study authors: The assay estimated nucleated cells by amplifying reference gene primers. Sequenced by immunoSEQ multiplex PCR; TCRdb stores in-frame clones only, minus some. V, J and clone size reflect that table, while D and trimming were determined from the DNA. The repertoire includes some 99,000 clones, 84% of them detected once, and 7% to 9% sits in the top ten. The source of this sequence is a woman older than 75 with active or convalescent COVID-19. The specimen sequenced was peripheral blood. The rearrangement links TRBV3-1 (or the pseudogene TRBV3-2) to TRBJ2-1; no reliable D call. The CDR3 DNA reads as TGTGCCAGCAGTACCACACGATACAATGAGCAGTTCTTC. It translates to CASSTTRYNEQFF.